Listed here are 14 T cell receptor beta chains from one sample, sequenced in a study of a mutant IDH1 vaccine in newly diagnosed glioma. Time point indicated: week 23, last vaccination. Vaccination comprised doses that each held 300 ug of mutant IDH1 20-mer peptide, plus topical imiquimod. Their target antigens are unknown. Method: immunoSEQ multiplex PCR; TCRdb's copy keeps in-frame clones and lacks some. The repertoire holds about 44,000 clones, around 93% seen once, with 3.9% in the top ten. The sample was PBMCs, taken from a glioma patient whose treatment included an IDH1 peptide vaccine. Receptors were obtained from a man aged 45-60 years with glioma.

V and J are TRBV19 and TRBJ1-1, with D possibly TRBD1 on 5 matching bases. The CDR3 is 15 amino acids. CDR1 and CDR2 from the germline V gene are LNHDA and SQIVND (reference sequence). V dropped 7 bases and J dropped 1 base, with 16 bases sitting between them. This CDR3 reads CASTTLGGENTEAFF. As DNA, the CDR3 is TGTGCCAGTACCACCCTCGGGGGGGAGAACACTGAAGCTTTCTTT.

This clone occurred a few times. This chain links TRBV7-9 with TRBJ1-4, with TRBD1 matching over 7 bases. Germline values: CDR1 SEHNR, CDR2 FQNEAQ (reference sequence). This CDR3 has 17 amino acids. The V and J ends lost 5 bases and 3 bases, in that order; junction bases with no gene match: 12. CDR3 nucleotide sequence: TGTGCCAGCAGCCCCCTGGGGCACAGGGGACCTAATGAAAAACTGTTTTTT. This gives the protein CASSPLGHRGPNEKLFF.

The J gene is TRBJ1-5, the V gene TRBV10-2, with a tentative D call TRBD1 (5 bases). V was trimmed by 0 bases and J by 0 bases, leaving 6 bases between them. CDR3 length equals 15 residues. The V gene's germline CDR1 is WSHSY and CDR2 SAAADI. In nucleotides, the CDR3 is TGCGCCAGCAGTGAGTCAAGGGGTAGCAATCAGCCCCAGCATTTT. Protein sequence: CASSESRGSNQPQHF.

This chain joins TRBV5-6 and TRBJ2-7, with TRBD1 matching 7 bases. V was clipped by 0 bases and J by 2 bases; unmatched bases: 2. CDR3 length: 14 residues. CDR1 and CDR2 (germline): SGHDT, YYEEEE. The CDR3 DNA is TGTGCCAGCAGCTTGGGACAGGGCCCCTACGAGCAGTACTTC. The encoded protein is CASSLGQGPYEQYF.

The chain has TRBV6-6 and TRBJ2-6; the D gene is possibly TRBD2 (7 bases). Germline loops: CDR1 MNHNY, CDR2 SVGAGI (reference sequence). The CDR3 extends over 16 amino acids. The ends were cut back, 1 base at V and 4 bases at J, with 11 bases in the middle. The CDR3 here is CASSYWRGRGANVLTF. Here the CDR3 DNA reads TGTGCCAGCAGTTACTGGCGGGGGCGAGGGGCCAACGTCCTGACTTTC.

This chain links TRBV11-2 with TRBJ1-1; no clear D. The CDR3 length is 14 residues. Trimming cost V 4 bases and J 4 bases, with 13 bases left between them. Germline-derived CDR1 and CDR2 are SGHAT and FQNNGV. Here the CDR3 DNA reads TGTGCCAGCAGCTGGGTCGCCGAGGGCACTGAAGCTTTCTTT. This encodes CASSWVAEGTEAFF.

The chain joins TRBV13 to TRBJ2-3; weak D call: TRBD1 (6 bases). Germline values: CDR1 PRHDT, CDR2 FYEKMQ (reference sequence). The CDR3 length is 16 residues. V lost 1 base, J lost 0 bases, and 11 bases lay in between. The CDR3 spells CASSLAEDSSTDTQYF. The CDR3 nucleotides are TGTGCCAGCAGCTTAGCCGAGGACAGTAGCACAGATACGCAGTATTTT.

This chain uses TRBV10-3 with TRBJ2-4; the D is unclear. Trimming cost V 0 bases and J 0 bases, with 9 bases left between them. CDR1 is ENHRY, CDR2 SYGVKD, per germline. This CDR3 region has 16 residues. This chain's CDR3 is CAISESKGLAKNIQYF. The CDR3 DNA sequence: TGTGCCATCAGTGAGTCCAAGGGCTTAGCCAAAAACATTCAGTACTTC.

The rearrangement joins TRBV27 to TRBJ1-5, with D unclear. CDR1 and CDR2 (germline): MNHEY, SMNVEV (reference sequence). The CDR3 is made up of 15 amino acids. The V gene lost 6 bases and the J gene lost 6 bases, with 18 bases spanning the gap. In nucleotides, the CDR3 is TGTGCCAGCAGCTCTGGTACCGTCCGTACTCAGCCCCAGCATTTT. Its protein is CASSSGTVRTQPQHF.

This chain uses TRBV5-1 with TRBJ1-4, with 9 positions matching TRBD1. The CDR3 is 16 amino acids. Trimming cost V 5 bases and J 3 bases; bases outside gene matches: 8. CDR1 and CDR2 from the germline V gene are SGHRS and YFSETQ. This CDR3 reads CASRPDRGGSNEKLFF. The CDR3 nucleotides are TGCGCCAGCAGACCGGACAGGGGAGGCTCTAATGAAAAACTGTTTTTT.

The J gene is TRBJ2-5, the V gene TRBV7-9; D is unresolved. CDR1 and CDR2 from the germline V gene are SEHNR and FQNEAQ (reference sequence). Deletions cut 3 bases from V and 5 bases from J, with 10 bases between. The CDR3 loop spans 13 amino acids. The CDR3 DNA is TGTGCCAGCAGCTTTACGGTCCCGGAGACCCAGTACTTC. This translates into CASSFTVPETQYF.

This clone was counted only a few times. This chain uses TRBV2 with TRBJ1-4; the D is unclear. This CDR3 has 14 residues. V was pared by 5 bases and J by 6 bases, with 13 bases between. CDR1 and CDR2 from the germline V gene are SNHLY and FYNNEI. The CDR3 DNA sequence: TGTGCCAGCAGTTGGGTGGTCTTGGATGAAAAACTGTTTTTT. This codes for CASSWVVLDEKLFF.

V gene TRBV4-2 combines with J gene TRBJ1-2; TRBD1 agrees at 7 bases. The V segment lost 4 bases and the J segment 6 bases; nucleotides outside the gene matches: 8. Germline CDR1 is LGHNA and CDR2 is YNFKEQ. The CDR3 covers 14 residues. CDR3 coding DNA: TGTGCCAGCAGCCTCAGACAGGGAGAAGATGGCTACACCTTC. As protein: CASSLRQGEDGYTF.

V and J are TRBV6-4 and TRBJ2-1, with TRBD2 matching over 14 bases. CDR1 is MRHNA, CDR2 SNTAGT, per germline. Germline trimming cut 4 bases from V and 6 bases from J; bases unmatched to any gene: 2. CDR3 length: 15 residues. This CDR3 is CASSAGTSGGNEQFF. CDR3 sequence (DNA): TGTGCCAGCAGTGCCGGGACTAGCGGGGGCAATGAGCAGTTCTTC.